This TCR beta chain originates from a study of T-cell reconstitution after alpha-beta-depleted transplantation in children. Unique molecular identifiers were built into the TCRbeta library. TCRdb itself ran the PCR reads through MiXCR, one entry per CDR3 protein. This sample has about 610,000 distinct CDR3 sequences, with roughly a tenth found just once. The germline CDR1 and CDR2 sequences are SGHRS and YFSETQ. V was trimmed by 0 bases and J by 3 bases, leaving 10 bases between them. This CDR3 has 14 residues. This clonotype was sampled from a human donor who donated a stem cell graft to a child with acute myeloid leukemia. The specimen comprised PBMCs from the stem cell graft donor, sampled from the stem cell graft. The V and J genes are TRBV5-1 and TRBJ2-7; D is unresolved. CDR3 sequence (DNA): TGCGCCAGCAGCTTGGACCTATCTCTCTACGAGCAGTACTTC. This gives the protein CASSLDLSLYEQYF.